This TCR beta chain was identified during a study of blood T cell repertoires in COVID-19. Background on the study: From T cells, B-cell-depleted T cells, or PBMCs came the material, which was cDNA or gDNA.

The repertoire was sequenced with immunoSEQ multiplex PCR; TCRdb's copy has only in-frame clones and lacks some. Of some 200,000 clones listed, approximately 84% were seen once; the top ten hold around 7.5%. The CDR3 extends over 15 amino acids. Germline V CDR1 and CDR2: MDHEN, SYDVKM. V shed 9 bases, J shed 1 base, and the junction held 7 bases outside the gene matches. Those enrolled, adults aged roughly 18 to 95 years, came from some 23 US areas. Participants reported their clinical history, and cohort assignment relied on those reports. The sequence was collected from a middle-aged man who had recovered from COVID-19. Material: PBMCs or T cells enriched from blood (not recorded which). The rearrangement joins TRBV28 to TRBJ1-5; 9 bases line up with TRBD1. CDR3 residues: CASGPGQGSNQPQHF. CDR3 nucleotides: TGTGCCAGTGGGCCGGGACAGGGCAGCAATCAGCCCCAGCATTTT.